The 21 T cell receptor beta chains in this list originate from one sample, sequenced in a study of beta chain features in type 1 diabetes. The study reverse transcribed the entire isolated RNA, so it sequenced expressed TCRB transcripts. Only in-frame clones appear in the TCRdb table, and some are missing; sequencing was by immunoSEQ multiplex PCR. The data show 900,000 or so clones, roughly a sixth seen once. The sequenced material came from naive CD4+ T cells from blood. These receptors were collected from a woman aged 18-29 years in good health.

Only a few counts were recorded for this clone. The chain carries TRBV18 and TRBJ1-2; 7 positions match TRBD1. The CDR3 runs to 13 residues. Germline trimming cut 6 bases from V and 3 bases from J; bases unmatched to any gene: 4. The germline V gene has CDR1 KGHSH and CDR2 LQKENI. The CDR3 here is CASSTDRDYGYTF. The CDR3 nucleotides read TGTGCCAGCTCCACCGACAGGGACTATGGCTACACCTTC.

The chain recombines TRBV7-3 with TRBJ2-2; perhaps TRBD1 as D (5 bases). V lost 7 bases to trimming and J lost 1 base, with 13 bases between them. Germline V lookup: CDR1 SGHTA, CDR2 FQGTGA. The CDR3 is 15 amino acids. The CDR3 DNA reads TGTGCCAGCAAGCAGGGATCGGGGAACACCGGGGAGCTGTTTTTT. Translation gives CASKQGSGNTGELFF.

This clone was counted between two and nine times. The rearrangement joins TRBV6-5 to TRBJ1-4, with a weak D call TRBD1 (5 bases). The V end was cut by 5 bases, the J end by 8 bases, with 15 bases between. Germline CDR1 and CDR2: MNHEY and SVGAGI. The length of the CDR3 is 14 residues. CDR3 loop: CASSDAGRGEKLFF. The CDR3 bases are TGTGCCAGCAGTGATGCAGGGAGAGGAGAAAAACTGTTTTTT.

This clone was counted only a few times. The gene calls are TRBV29-1 and TRBJ2-7, with 9 nucleotides matching TRBD2. V lost 7 bases to trimming and J lost 4 bases; unmatched junction nucleotides: 11. Germline assignment: CDR1 SQVTM and CDR2 ANQGSEA. The CDR3 consists of 14 residues. The CDR3 DNA reads TGCAGCGCCAAGACTAGCGGAGATATTTACGAGCAGTACTTC. This gives the protein CSAKTSGDIYEQYF.

This clone was seen more than once but under ten times. The chain carries TRBV21-1 and TRBJ2-1; the DNA was not used to check the table's D call, TRBD2. TRBV21-1 is listed as a pseudogene. CDR3 length equals 15 residues. DNA of the CDR3: TGTGCCAACAGCAATCGGGACTACTCCTACAATGAGCAGTTCTTC. It encodes CANSNRDYSYNEQFF.

This chain uses TRBV9 with TRBJ1-4; D gene ambiguous. CDR3 length: 13 amino acids. Germline V gives CDR1 SGDLS, CDR2 YYNGEE. With 4 bases removed from V and 7 bases from J, the gap between germline ends came to 11 bases. The CDR3 region is CASSPSDGEKLFF. The CDR3 DNA sequence: TGTGCCAGCAGCCCCTCGGACGGTGAAAAACTGTTTTTT.

This rearrangement joins TRBV9 to TRBJ2-7; TRBD1 agrees at 7 bases. CDR3 length: 14 amino acids. CDR1 is SGDLS and CDR2 is YYNGEE in the germline V gene. Trimming removed 0 bases from V and 3 bases from J; junction bases left unmatched: 3. In DNA, the CDR3 is TGTGCCAGCAGCGTAGAAGGGGGCAACTACGAGCAGTACTTC. Translation: CASSVEGGNYEQYF.

This clone was detected only a few times. As DNA, the CDR3 is TGTGCCAGCAGCTTAGTGTCAGTAGCGGGAGTTAACGCGCAGTACTTC. Residues: CASSLVSVAGVNAQYF. The chain combines TRBV11-2 with TRBJ2-5, with 9 bases matching TRBD2. This CDR3 has 16 residues. V shed 1 base and J 11 bases; nucleotides not matched to a gene: 14. CDR1 is SGHAT, CDR2 FQNNGV, per germline.

This clone turned up a few times. The chain joins TRBV5-6 to TRBJ2-1; no definite D call. Trimming stripped 1 base from V and 7 bases from J, with 18 bases between. The germline V gene encodes CDR1 SGHDT and CDR2 YYEEEE. The length of the CDR3 is 16 residues. The CDR3 spells CASSLSWSLVGNEQFF. The CDR3 bases are TGTGCCAGCAGCTTGTCGTGGAGTCTAGTCGGGAATGAGCAGTTCTTC.

V gene TRBV7-3 combines with J gene TRBJ2-2; the D gene is possibly TRBD1 (6 bases). Germline CDR1 reads SGHTA; CDR2 reads FQGTGA. The CDR3 consists of 14 residues. Trimming removed 1 base at V and 4 bases at J, with 7 bases between. The DNA for the CDR3 is TGTGCCAGCAGCTTAAAAGGGGGCACCGGGGAGCTGTTTTTT. It yields the protein CASSLKGGTGELFF.

The gene calls are TRBV7-2 and TRBJ2-3; D perhaps matches TRBD2 (5 bases). CDR1 SGHTA and CDR2 FQGNSA come from the germline V gene. V was trimmed by 0 bases and J by 7 bases, leaving 17 bases between them. CDR3 length: 16 amino acids. CDR3 amino acids: CASSLASGSSVNTQYF. CDR3 bases: TGTGCCAGCAGCTTAGCCAGCGGAAGTTCTGTCAATACGCAGTATTTT.

This clone was detected a few times. The chain links TRBV9 to TRBJ1-4; tentatively, D is TRBD1 (5 bases). This CDR3 is built from 14 residues. From germline, CDR1 is SGDLS and CDR2 YYNGEE. With 3 bases removed from V and 4 bases from J, the gap between germline ends came to 10 bases. CDR3 DNA: TGTGCCAGCAGCGGACTCGGGGGTAATGAAAAACTGTTTTTT. Its protein product is CASSGLGGNEKLFF.

This clone was seen a handful of times. The sample contains more than one DNA sequence encoding this CDR3. This sequence joins TRBV4-2 and TRBJ2-4, with D unclear. The CDR3 extends over 14 amino acids. Between the trimmed V and J ends, which lost 0 bases and 0 bases, there was a span of 3 bases. Per the germline V gene, CDR1 is LGHNA and CDR2 is YNFKEQ. In DNA form, the CDR3 reads TGTGCCAGCAGCCAAGAATTAGCCAAAAACATTCAGTACTTC. Translated: CASSQELAKNIQYF.

Notes on this clone: Other DNA sequences from this sample encode an identical CDR3 as well. The chain's CDR3 is CASSFGYEQYF. The CDR3, as DNA: TGTGCCAGCAGTTTTGGGTACGAGCAGTACTTC. The chain links TRBV28 to TRBJ2-7; D unclear. The CDR3 is 11 amino acids. Germline CDR1 and CDR2: MDHEN and SYDVKM. Trimming took 3 bases from V and 4 from J, leaving 4 bases between them. Filled out from reference TRBV28 and TRBJ2-7, the complete variable domain reads DVKVTQSSRYLVKRTGEKVFLECVQDMDHENMFWYRQDPGLGLRLIYFSYDVKMKEKGDIPEGYSVSREKKERFSLILESASTNQTSMYLCASSFGYEQYFGPGTRLTVT.

The chain employs TRBV2 and TRBJ1-5; D is ambiguous. The CDR3 has 14 amino acids. The germline V and J ends were trimmed by 4 bases and 1 base, with 8 bases remaining between them. The V gene's germline CDR1 is SNHLY and CDR2 FYNNEI. The CDR3 region has the DNA TGTGCCAGCAGTGCCATTGCAAGCAATCAGCCCCAGCATTTT. Its translation is CASSAIASNQPQHF.

In this sample, this clone turned up a few times. The rearrangement links TRBV6-5 to TRBJ2-1, with unresolved D. V was clipped by 0 bases and J by 3 bases, with 12 bases between them. The CDR3 runs 16 residues. Looked up from germline, CDR1 is MNHEY and CDR2 is SVGAGI. For the CDR3, the DNA is TGTGCCAGCAGTTACTCGAGCTTTCCCCTCTACAATGAGCAGTTCTTC. Translated: CASSYSSFPLYNEQFF.

The V gene is TRBV4-3, the J gene TRBJ2-5, with 10 bases fitting TRBD1. Losses at the gene ends were 1 base for V and 4 bases for J; bases not matched to a gene: 3. The length of the CDR3 is 15 residues. Germline loops: CDR1 LGHNA, CDR2 YSLEER. The chain's CDR3 is CASSQAGTGVETQYF. CDR3 coding DNA: TGCGCCAGCAGCCAAGCCGGGACAGGGGTAGAGACCCAGTACTTC.

This clone was observed a few times. This chain connects TRBV4-3 to TRBJ2-1; 8 bases line up with TRBD2. This CDR3 is built from 16 residues. Germline trimming cut 1 base from V and 3 bases from J; bases unmatched to any gene: 5. Germline CDR1 reads LGHNA; CDR2 reads YSLEER. Here the CDR3 reads CASSQVGTRVYNEQFF. The CDR3 coding sequence is TGCGCCAGCAGCCAAGTTGGGACTAGAGTCTACAATGAGCAGTTCTTC.

This chain uses TRBV5-5 with TRBJ1-1, with TRBD1 as a possible D gene (5 bases). The CDR3 covers 13 residues. CDR1 and CDR2 from the germline V gene are SGHKS and YYEKEE (reference sequence). Trimming removed 2 bases from V and 1 base from J, with 6 bases in between. The CDR3 loop is CASSFTGNTEAFF. In DNA, the CDR3 is TGTGCCAGCAGCTTTACAGGGAACACTGAAGCTTTCTTT.

This clone was counted a few times. The chain employs TRBV13 and TRBJ2-2; possible D gene TRBD2, 5 bases. This CDR3 is built from 20 residues. The V and J ends lost 2 bases and 3 bases respectively, with 25 bases between them. Per germline, CDR1 PRHDT and CDR2 FYEKMQ (reference sequence). CDR3 in amino acids: CASSLNSRVRERWDTGELFF. The CDR3 DNA is TGTGCCAGCAGCTTAAACTCCCGTGTGAGGGAGCGTTGGGACACCGGGGAGCTGTTTTTT. Drawing the rest from reference TRBV13 and TRBJ2-2, the complete variable domain is AAGVIQSPRHLIKEKRETATLKCYPIPRHDTVYWYQQGPGQDPQFLISFYEKMQSDKGSIPDRFSAQQFSDYHSELNMSSLELGDSALYFCASSLNSRVRERWDTGELFFGEGSRLTVL.

The chain couples TRBV28 to TRBJ2-4; 9 bases fit TRBD1. The CDR3 totals 14 residues. Germline trimming cut 8 bases from V and 7 bases from J; bases unmatched to any gene: 9. Per germline, CDR1 MDHEN and CDR2 SYDVKM. CDR3 sequence (DNA): TGTGCCAGCCTTGGGACAGGGAGCTGGAACATTCAGTACTTC. It is translated as CASLGTGSWNIQYF.